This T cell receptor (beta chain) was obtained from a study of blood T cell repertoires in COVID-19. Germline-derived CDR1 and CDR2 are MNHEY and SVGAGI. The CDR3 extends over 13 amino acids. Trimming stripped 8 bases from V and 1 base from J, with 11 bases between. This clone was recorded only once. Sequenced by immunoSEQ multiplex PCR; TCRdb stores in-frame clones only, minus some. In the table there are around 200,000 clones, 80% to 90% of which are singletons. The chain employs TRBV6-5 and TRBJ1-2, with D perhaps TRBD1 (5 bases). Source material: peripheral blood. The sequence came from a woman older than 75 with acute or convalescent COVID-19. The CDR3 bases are TGTGCCAGCCAGGGAGGAGATAACTATGGCTACACCTTC. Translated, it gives CASQGGDNYGYTF.